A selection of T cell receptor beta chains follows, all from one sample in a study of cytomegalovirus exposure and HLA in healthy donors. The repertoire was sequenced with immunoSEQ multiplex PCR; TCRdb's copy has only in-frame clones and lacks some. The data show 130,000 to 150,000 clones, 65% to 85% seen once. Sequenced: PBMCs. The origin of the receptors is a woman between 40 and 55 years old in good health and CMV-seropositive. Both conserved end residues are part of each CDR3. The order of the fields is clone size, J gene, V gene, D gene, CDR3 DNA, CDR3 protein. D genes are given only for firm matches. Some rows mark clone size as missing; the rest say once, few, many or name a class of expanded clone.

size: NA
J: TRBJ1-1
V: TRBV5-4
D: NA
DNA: TGTGCCAGCAGCTTGGAGGGGCTTCGGGCTTTCTTT
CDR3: CASSLEGLRAFF

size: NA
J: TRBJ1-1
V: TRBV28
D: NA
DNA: TGTGCCAGCAGTTCCGGGGGGAGCGGCACTGAAGCTTTCTTT
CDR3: CASSSGGSGTEAFF

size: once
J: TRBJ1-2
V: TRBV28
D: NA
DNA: TGTGCCAGCAGCTCCGGGGGAAAGGGTTATGGCTACACCTTC
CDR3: CASSSGGKGYGYTF

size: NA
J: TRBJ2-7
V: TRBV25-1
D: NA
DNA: TGTGCCAGCAGTGTACAGGGCAGGGGCGAGCAGTACTTC
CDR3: CASSVQGRGEQYF

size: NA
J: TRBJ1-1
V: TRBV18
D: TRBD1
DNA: TGTGCCAGCTCGCGACAGGGGACCACTGAAGCTTTCTTT
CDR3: CASSRQGTTEAFF

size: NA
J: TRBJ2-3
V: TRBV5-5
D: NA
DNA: TGTGCCAGCAGCCCTGGACAGCTGAGCACAGATACGCAGTATTTT
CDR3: CASSPGQLSTDTQYF

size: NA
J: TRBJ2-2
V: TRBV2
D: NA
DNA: TGTGCCAGCTTGGATGGGGGCGTCGGGGAGCTGTTTTTT
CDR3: CASLDGGVGELFF

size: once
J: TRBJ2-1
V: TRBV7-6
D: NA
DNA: TGTGCCAGCAGCTTAGGAGGGGGGGGGCTATACAATGAGCAGTTCTTC
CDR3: CASSLGGGGLYNEQFF

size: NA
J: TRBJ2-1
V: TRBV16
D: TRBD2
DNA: TGTGCCAGCAGCCAATTGGGACTAGCGGGGGGGCGCTACAATGAGCAGTTCTTC
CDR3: CASSQLGLAGGRYNEQFF

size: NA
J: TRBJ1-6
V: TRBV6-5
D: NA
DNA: TGTGCCAGCAGTTACTCGGAGATCAATTCACCCCTCCACTTT
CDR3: CASSYSEINSPLHF

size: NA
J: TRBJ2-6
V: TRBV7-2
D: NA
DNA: TGTGCCAGCAGCTTACAAACAGGGGGGGGCTCTGGGGCCAACGTCCTGACTTTC
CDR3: CASSLQTGGGSGANVLTF

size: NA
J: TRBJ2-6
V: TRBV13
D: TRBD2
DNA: TGTGCCAGCAGCCAGGGACTAGCGGTCTCTGGGGCCAACGTCCTGACTTTC
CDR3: CASSQGLAVSGANVLTF

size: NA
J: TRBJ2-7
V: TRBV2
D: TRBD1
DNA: TGTGCCAGCAGGCCCGGGACAGGGAACGAGCAGTACTTC
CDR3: CASRPGTGNEQYF